The clone carrying this T cell receptor beta chain is medium-sized within its sample. Its target is not known. Germline assignment: CDR1 MNHEY and CDR2 SVGAGI. This CDR3 is built from 15 residues. V was trimmed by 0 bases and J by 3 bases, leaving 8 bases between them. Among the patients, none had received any treatment before thyroid surgery. In the original analysis: Building a distant-metastasis classifier for papillary thyroid cancer drew on CDR3 differences across clinicopathological groups. TCRdb re-clonotyped the PCR reads through MiXCR. The V and J calls and clone size come from TCRdb's table, not from the authors' own analysis. The sample comprises over 45,000 clones, 24% of which are singletons, and about 3.5% rests with the top ten. This record comes from a study of metastatic and nonmetastatic thyroid tumors. As for the study in general: Malignant thyroid and benign thyroid patients provided blood and tumor or nodule tissue whose repertoires were compared.

The study, taken as a whole, reports: In blood and tumor, TCR beta diversity was reportedly significantly higher in malignant thyroid tumors than in benign nodules.

This TCR was recovered from a male donor with papillary thyroid cancer or a benign thyroid nodule (not recorded which). Some clones in this sample may be carry-over from other donors' samples. The chain recombines TRBV6-5 with TRBJ1-4, with a weak D call TRBD1 (5 bases). The sample was blood. The CDR3: CASSYSGGSNEKLFF. Written as DNA, the CDR3 is TGTGCCAGCAGTTACTCTGGGGGATCTAATGAAAAACTGTTTTTT.